This T cell receptor (beta chain) was sequenced during a study of T cells in Graves' hyperthyroidism and ophthalmopathy (dated 2019 in TCRdb). About the investigation overall: Peripheral blood was collected at initial diagnosis, before any treatment. To identify TCR V-J signatures that set the groups apart, the researchers used a discovery cohort of more than 95 patients, made up of 40 to 45 with Graves' ophthalmopathy and about 60 with stable Graves' hyperthyroidism. Whether ophthalmopathy could be predicted prospectively was tested in an independent validation cohort made up of some 20 hyperthyroidism patients plus 17 patients who later progressed to ophthalmopathy. The 80 to 100 discovery patients were randomly divided into training and test sets at a 7:3 ratio. The study also compared thyroid tissue and blood T-cell repertoires from about six Graves' hyperthyroidism patients. Once sampling was done, hyperthyroidism patients were given methimazole at a starting dose of 30 mg daily, whereas ophthalmopathy patients were given high-dose intravenous methylprednisolone. According to the paper, TCR Vbeta CDR3 sequencing was carried out on about 140 peripheral blood samples, which came from about 45 ophthalmopathy, around 75 hyperthyroidism and some 17 progressor patients.

The TCR beta CDR3 regions were amplified from RNA transcripts. For the first round of RT-PCR on the TCR CDR3, the HTBI primer set was used together with the Qiagen OneStep RT-PCR kit. The libraries were constructed in a second round of multiplex PCR and then size-selected and purified. Libraries were sequenced paired-end with 100 bp reads on an Illumina HiSeq2000. As for the original processing: Raw data were processed with SOAPnuke, discarding reads with adapters, uncalled bases, mean Phred below 15, or no exact constant-primer or identifier match. High-quality paired reads were merged with COPE v1.2.5, and unique nucleotide sequences were defined as clonotypes. MiTCR v1.1 was used to align clonotypes to the IMGT TRBV, TRBD and TRBJ reference segments. The analysis was restricted to V-J combinations with a frequency above 0.0001, which together covered 99% to 99.2% of the repertoires. The TCS score was defined as the ratio of F50 (clonal expansion) to E x V (chaos), calculated using BLOSUM62-based TCRdist between CDR3 peptides within each V-J. Welch's t-statistics and random forest reduced around 520 V-J features to under 15, which were used in a naive Bayes classifier (R e1071). The public reads were reanalyzed by TCRdb: fastp trimming at Q25, MiXCR alignment, in-frame beta chains only. Merged by CDR3 protein, the rows form single entries marked with the most common genes and DNA. TCRdb, not the authors, supplied the V and J calls. This sample is represented by approximately 400,000 distinct CDR3 sequences; roughly 15% of them were singletons. The leading ten clones occupy about 20% of the sample.

The CDR3 numbers 16 residues from cysteine through phenylalanine. CDR3 DNA is the only sequence kept; it has 48 bases, read in frame from the first base. CDR1 and CDR2, looked up from the germline V gene (reference sequence), are DFQATT and SNEGSKA. V is pared back by 1 base and J by 7 bases, with 19 bases lying between the germline termini. This clonotype was seen only a few times. The clone's antigen remains unknown. No base qualities exist here, and no much larger clone lies one base off it. Broad study findings and their caveats: During validation, the model predicted progression to ophthalmopathy a median of approximately 6 months ahead of onset, with almost 71% sensitivity and 72.22% specificity. Sample size was not statistically predetermined, and blinding of investigators to group allocation was not performed. A model built on a 13 V-J signature distinguished ophthalmopathy from stable hyperthyroidism, reaching about 89% sensitivity and 81.08% specificity in cross-validation and 80%/75% in testing. Most expanded thyroid clonotypes (frequency above 0.001) were also found in blood, which suggests that blood repertoires may mirror thyroid immune responses.

Ophthalmopathy patients had moderately to severely active disease, with a Clinical Activity Score of 3 or more, a NOSPECS grade of 4 or more, and a disease duration of less than 3 months. The study excluded patients with uncontrolled infections, other autoimmune diseases, pregnancy or lactation. Diagnoses relied on clinical symptoms, serum thyroxine and TRAb, thyroid ultrasound and orbital computed tomography. Ficoll-Paque density gradient centrifugation was used to isolate PBMCs from about 9.4 ml of fresh peripheral blood. Total RNA was extracted using Trizol reagent, and RNA quality was assessed on an Agilent 2100 Bioanalyzer.

Sequencing was performed on blood. This receptor was taken from a young woman with Graves' ophthalmopathy. The chain is encoded by TRBV20-1 joined to TRBJ1-4, with the identity of the D gene unclear. The CDR3 amino acid sequence is: CSARAVTESKGEKLFF. In nucleotides, the sequence is TGCAGTGCTAGAGCTGTGACCGAGTCGAAGGGTGAAAAACTGTTTTTT.